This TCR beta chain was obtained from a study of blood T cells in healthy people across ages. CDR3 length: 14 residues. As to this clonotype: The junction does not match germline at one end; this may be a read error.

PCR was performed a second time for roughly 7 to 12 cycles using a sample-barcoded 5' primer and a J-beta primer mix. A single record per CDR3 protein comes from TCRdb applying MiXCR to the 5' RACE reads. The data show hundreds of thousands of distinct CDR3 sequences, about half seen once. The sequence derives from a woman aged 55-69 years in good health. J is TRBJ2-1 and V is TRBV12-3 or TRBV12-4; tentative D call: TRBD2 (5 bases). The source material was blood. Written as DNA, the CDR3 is TGTGTCAGCGGTAAAGCGGAGTCCTACAAGGAGCAGTTCTTC. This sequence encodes CVSGKAESYKEQFF.